What follows describes a single T cell receptor beta chain. The antigen remains undetermined. These data come from a study of cytomegalovirus exposure and HLA in healthy donors. General study points: For most subjects, TCR beta sequences were reported to predict HLA-A and HLA-B alleles with accuracy. More than 15,000 TCR beta sequences were associated with HLA alleles at 0.05 false discovery rate in a later analysis.

PCR amplification relied on 60 Vbeta primers (plus 13 Jbeta primers). Only in-frame clones appear in the TCRdb table, and some are missing; sequencing was by immunoSEQ multiplex PCR. The sample yields about 110,000 clones, around 80% seen once. The sequencing sample was made of PBMCs. The clonotype originates from a young man in good health and CMV-seronegative.

Written as DNA, the CDR3 is TGTGCCTGGAGTGTACAACTAGAGTACGAGCAGTACTTC. This encodes CAWSVQLEYEQYF. The V call is TRBV30, the J call TRBJ2-5, with D tentatively TRBD2 (5 bases). The DNA matches TRBJ2-7 better at its end, which makes the J call doubtful. Germline values: CDR1 GTSNPN, CDR2 SVGIG (reference sequence). This CDR3 is 13 amino acids long.